These 4 T cell receptor beta chains originate from one sample sequenced in a study of cytomegalovirus exposure and HLA in healthy donors (dated by TCRdb to 2017 to 2019). Preparation of the library involved the immunoSEQ multiplex PCR assay. For the multiplex PCR, a mixture combining 60 forward primers for TCR Vbeta segments and 13 reverse primers for TCR Jbeta segments was used. Entries here come from immuneACCESS through TCRdb and include only in-frame sequences with V and J called. Some clones fail to appear in such tables; in the studies checked, an unresolved V gene covers under half of the shortfall, and the cause of the remainder is unknown. The sample data list about 160,000 clones, and around 73% of these were observed just once. The ten largest clones represent 1.5% to 2% of the sample. Input material: PBMCs. These receptors were obtained from a woman aged 18-29 years in good health and CMV-seronegative.

The J gene is TRBJ2-5, the V gene TRBV10-3, with D tentatively TRBD1 (5 bases). Looked up from germline, CDR1 is ENHRY and CDR2 is SYGVKD. Trimming stripped 2 bases from V and 3 bases from J, with 10 bases between. This CDR3 contains 14 residues. In nucleotides, the CDR3 is TGTGCCATCAGTGAGCCTCAAGGGGAAGAGACCCAGTACTTC. Its protein product is CAISEPQGEETQYF.

DNA for the CDR3: TGTGCCAGCAGCTTGGCCCTCGGGACAGGTGGTACGACCCAGCATTTT. Encoded protein: CASSLALGTGGTTQHF. The chain joins TRBV5-8 to TRBJ1-5; 8 bases fit TRBD1. CDR1 is SGHTS, CDR2 YDEGEE, per germline. Trimming removed 0 bases from V and 11 bases from J; junction bases left unmatched: 13. The CDR3 covers 16 residues.

The gene calls are TRBV19 and TRBJ1-5; possibly TRBD1 for D (6 bases). This CDR3 comprises 14 residues. V shed 7 bases and J shed 6 bases, with 16 bases lying between them. CDR1 is LNHDA and CDR2 is SQIVND in the germline V gene (reference sequence). The CDR3 DNA is TGTGCCAGTAATGACAGGAGGAAGGTTCAGCCCCAGCATTTT. It codes for CASNDRRKVQPQHF.

The V and J genes are TRBV6-6 and TRBJ1-3; the D gene is possibly TRBD1 (6 bases). Germline V gene data show CDR1 as MNHNY and CDR2 as SVGAGI (reference sequence). The CDR3 has 14 amino acids. V was cut by 2 bases and J by 2 bases, with 7 bases left in between. CDR3 DNA: TGTGCCAGCAGTTACGAGGGGGCTGGAAACACCATATATTTT. Amino acid sequence: CASSYEGAGNTIYF.